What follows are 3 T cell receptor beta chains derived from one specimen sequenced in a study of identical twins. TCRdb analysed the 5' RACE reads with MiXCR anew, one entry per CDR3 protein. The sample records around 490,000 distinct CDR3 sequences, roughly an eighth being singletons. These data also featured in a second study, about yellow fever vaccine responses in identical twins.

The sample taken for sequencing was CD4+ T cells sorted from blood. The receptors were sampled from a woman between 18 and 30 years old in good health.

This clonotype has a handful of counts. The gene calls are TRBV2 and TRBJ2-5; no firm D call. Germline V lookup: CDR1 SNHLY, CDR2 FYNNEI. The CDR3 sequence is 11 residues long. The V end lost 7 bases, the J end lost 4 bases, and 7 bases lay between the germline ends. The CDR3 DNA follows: TGTGCCAGCAAGGTCACAGAGACCCAGTACTTC. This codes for CASKVTETQYF. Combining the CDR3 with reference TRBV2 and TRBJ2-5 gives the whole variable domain EPEVTQTPSHQVTQMGQEVILRCVPISNHLYFYWYRQILGQKVEFLVSFYNNEISEKSEIFDDQFSVERPDGSNFTLKIRSTKLEDSAMYFCASKVTETQYFGPGTRLLVL.

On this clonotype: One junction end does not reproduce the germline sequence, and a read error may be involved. For the CDR3, the DNA is TGCAGTGCTAGAGAGACGGGCTTCTACTACGCGCAGTACTTC. This codes for CSARETGFYYAQYF. This chain joins TRBV20-1 and TRBJ2-7; D uncertain. This CDR3 has 14 residues. Germline CDR1 is DFQATT and CDR2 is SNEGSKA (reference sequence).

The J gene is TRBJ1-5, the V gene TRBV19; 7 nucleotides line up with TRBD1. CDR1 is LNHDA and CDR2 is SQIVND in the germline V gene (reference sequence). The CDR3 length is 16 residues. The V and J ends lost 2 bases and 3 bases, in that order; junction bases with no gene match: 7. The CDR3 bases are TGTGCCAGTAGTATAACCTCGGGACAGTTCAATCAGCCCCAGCATTTT. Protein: CASSITSGQFNQPQHF.